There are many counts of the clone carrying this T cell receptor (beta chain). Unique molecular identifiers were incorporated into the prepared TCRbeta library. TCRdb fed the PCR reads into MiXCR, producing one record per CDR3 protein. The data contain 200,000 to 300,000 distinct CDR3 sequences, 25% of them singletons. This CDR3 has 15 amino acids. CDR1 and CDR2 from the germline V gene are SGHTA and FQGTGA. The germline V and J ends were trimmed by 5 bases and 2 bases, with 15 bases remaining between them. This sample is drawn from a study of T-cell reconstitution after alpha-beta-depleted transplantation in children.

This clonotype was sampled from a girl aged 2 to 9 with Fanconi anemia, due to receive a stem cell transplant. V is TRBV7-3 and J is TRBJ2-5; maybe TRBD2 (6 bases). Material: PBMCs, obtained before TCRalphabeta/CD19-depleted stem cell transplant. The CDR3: CASSPGRDLQETQYF. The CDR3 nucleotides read TGTGCCAGCAGCCCCGGACGGGACTTACAAGAGACCCAGTACTTC.